This T cell receptor beta chain was identified in a study of shared clonotypes between healthy human individuals. Study at large: CD4 naive and CD4 memory each took three plates per donor, while CD8 naive took two and CD8 memory one. The study, taken as a whole, reports: Some naive CD4 clonotypes, roughly 4.8%, turned up in common across several donors.

Naive CD8 isolation took CD45RO-negative cells positively selected for CCR7 and excluded terminally differentiated effector memory CD45RA+ cells. Donors comprised healthy HIV-negative adults lacking recent acute infections or vaccinations. The authors split each subset's genomic DNA evenly across several immunoSEQ plates. Method: immunoSEQ multiplex PCR; TCRdb's copy keeps in-frame clones and lacks some. The profile shows hundreds of thousands of clones, about 96% of them singletons. Trimming took off 9 bases at V and 4 bases at J, with 16 bases between the two ends. The CDR3 runs to 13 residues. CDR1 is MDHEN, CDR2 SYDVKM, per germline. This clone was recorded only once. What it binds is unknown.

The gene calls are TRBV28 and TRBJ2-7; D remains ambiguous. Sequencing was carried out using naive CD8+ T cells sorted from blood. The source is a woman aged 30 to 39 in good health. Here the CDR3 DNA reads TGTGCCAGTGACCCTGGCTCCCTATACGAGCAGTACTTC. Its translation: CASDPGSLYEQYF.